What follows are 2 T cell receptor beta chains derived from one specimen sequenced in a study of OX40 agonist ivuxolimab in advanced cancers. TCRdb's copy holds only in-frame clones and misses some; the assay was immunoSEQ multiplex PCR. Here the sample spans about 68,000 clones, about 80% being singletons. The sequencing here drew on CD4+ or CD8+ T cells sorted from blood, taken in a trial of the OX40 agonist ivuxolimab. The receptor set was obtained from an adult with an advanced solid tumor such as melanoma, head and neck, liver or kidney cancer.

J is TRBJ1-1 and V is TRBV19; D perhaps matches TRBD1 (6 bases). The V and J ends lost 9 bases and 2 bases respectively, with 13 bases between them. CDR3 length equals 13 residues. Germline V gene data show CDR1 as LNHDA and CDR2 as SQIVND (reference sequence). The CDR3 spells CASTGHTNTEAFF. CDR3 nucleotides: TGTGCCAGCACGGGACATACTAACACTGAAGCTTTCTTT. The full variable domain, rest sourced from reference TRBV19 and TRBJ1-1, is DGGITQSPKYLFRKEGQNVTLSCEQNLNHDAMYWYRQDPGQGLRLIYYSQIVNDFQKGDIAEGYSVSREKKESFPLTVTSAQKNPTAFYLCASTGHTNTEAFFGQGTRLTVV.

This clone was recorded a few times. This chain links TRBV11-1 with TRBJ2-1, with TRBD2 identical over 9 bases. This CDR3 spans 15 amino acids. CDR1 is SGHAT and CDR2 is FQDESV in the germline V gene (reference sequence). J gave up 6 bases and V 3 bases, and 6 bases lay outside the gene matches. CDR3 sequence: CASSLGGGAVNEQFF. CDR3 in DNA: TGTGCCAGCAGCTTGGGCGGGGGGGCCGTCAATGAGCAGTTCTTC.